The next 24 T cell receptor beta chains were all read from a single sample in a study of blood T cell repertoires in COVID-19. The table came from immunoSEQ multiplex PCR; TCRdb's copy has only in-frame clones and leaves some out. The sample lists about 11,000 clones, around nine tenths seen once, with 4.6% in the top ten. Sequenced sample: peripheral blood. The receptors stem from a human donor in a cohort sampled during active COVID-19.

V and J are TRBV6-2 or TRBV6-3 and TRBJ2-7, with a weak D call TRBD2 (6 bases). V was trimmed by 2 bases and J by 2 bases, leaving 13 bases between them. The CDR3 sequence is 15 residues long. Looked up from germline, CDR1 is MNHEY and CDR2 is SVGEGT. CDR3 DNA: TGTGCCAGCAGTTACGCGGGGTTCCACCCCTACGAGCAGTACTTC. Protein sequence: CASSYAGFHPYEQYF.

This chain connects TRBV7-9 to TRBJ2-3; D gene ambiguous. The germline V and J ends were trimmed by 5 bases and 4 bases, with 13 bases remaining between them. This CDR3 has 14 residues. CDR1 and CDR2 from the germline V gene are SEHNR and FQNEAQ (reference sequence). The CDR3 sequence: CASSAALMADTQYF. DNA of the CDR3: TGTGCCAGCAGCGCAGCGCTGATGGCAGATACGCAGTATTTT.

The chain has TRBV28 and TRBJ2-1; possible D gene TRBD2, 6 bases. The CDR3 consists of 18 residues. V was clipped by 4 bases and J by 0 bases, with 19 bases between them. From germline, CDR1 is MDHEN and CDR2 SYDVKM. The CDR3 DNA sequence: TGTGCCAGCAGTTCCCCAGGAGGGTCGGTGAGCTCCTACAATGAGCAGTTCTTC. Protein sequence: CASSSPGGSVSSYNEQFF.

The genes are TRBV5-5 and TRBJ2-1; possible D gene TRBD2, 6 bases. Trimming removed 5 bases at V and 0 bases at J, with 12 bases between. The CDR3 loop spans 15 amino acids. Germline V gives CDR1 SGHKS, CDR2 YYEKEE (reference sequence). CDR3 in amino acids: CASSGGTGSYNEQFF. Here the CDR3 DNA reads TGTGCCAGCAGTGGAGGGACTGGCTCCTACAATGAGCAGTTCTTC. The complete variable domain, with remaining parts taken from reference TRBV5-5 and TRBJ2-1, reads DAGVTQSPTHLIKTRGQQVTLRCSPISGHKSVSWYQQVLGQGPQFIFQYYEKEERGRGNFPDRFSARQFPNYSSELNVNALLLGDSALYLCASSGGTGSYNEQFFGPGTRLTVL.

J is TRBJ1-4 and V is TRBV7-2; D remains ambiguous. This CDR3 is 13 amino acids long. CDR1 and CDR2 (germline): SGHTA, FQGNSA. V dropped 1 base and J dropped 13 bases, with 13 bases sitting between them. The CDR3 DNA reads TGTGCCAGCAGCTTAGACCAAAGAGCGGTACTGTTTTTT. Its protein is CASSLDQRAVLFF. Drawing the rest from reference TRBV7-2 and TRBJ1-4, the complete variable domain is GAGVSQSPSNKVTEKGKDVELRCDPISGHTALYWYRQSLGQGLEFLIYFQGNSAPDKSGLPSDRFSAERTGGSVSTLTIQRTQQEDSAVYLCASSLDQRAVLFFGSGTQLSVL.

The chain links TRBV4-2 to TRBJ2-3, with TRBD2 matching 9 bases. Trimming cost V 3 bases and J 2 bases; bases outside gene matches: 6. CDR1 and CDR2 (germline): LGHNA, YNFKEQ. This CDR3 contains 16 residues. The CDR3: CASSHSGLAYTDTQYF. The CDR3 bases are TGTGCCAGCAGCCATTCGGGACTAGCATACACAGATACGCAGTATTTT.

This chain connects TRBV6-2 or TRBV6-3 to TRBJ2-7; tentative D call: TRBD2 (5 bases). This CDR3 has 15 amino acids. Deletions cut 2 bases from V and 0 bases from J, with 11 bases between. Germline V lookup: CDR1 MNHEY, CDR2 SVGEGT. CDR3 sequence (DNA): TGTGCCAGCAGTTACGACGGGATAAGCTCCTACGAGCAGTACTTC. Encoded protein: CASSYDGISSYEQYF.

J is TRBJ2-7 and V is TRBV5-1; 7 bases align to TRBD1. Germline V CDR1 and CDR2: SGHRS, YFSETQ. Trimming removed 0 bases from V and 5 bases from J; junction bases left unmatched: 5. CDR3 length: 14 amino acids. The CDR3 sequence: CASSLGQGMDEQYF. CDR3 nucleotide sequence: TGCGCCAGCAGCTTGGGACAGGGAATGGACGAGCAGTACTTC.

This chain connects TRBV7-7 to TRBJ2-2; 7 nucleotides line up with TRBD2. This CDR3 comprises 15 residues. CDR1 SSHAT and CDR2 FNYEAQ come from the germline V gene (reference sequence). The trim removed 5 bases at V and 4 bases at J, leaving 7 bases unmatched. CDR3 in amino acids: CASSPQSGATGELFF. The DNA for the CDR3 is TGTGCCAGCAGCCCACAAAGCGGGGCCACCGGGGAGCTGTTTTTT.

The chain couples TRBV3-1 (or the pseudogene TRBV3-2) to TRBJ2-6; possibly TRBD1 for D (6 bases). CDR3 length: 17 residues. The germline CDR1 and CDR2 sequences are LGHDT and YNNKEL (reference sequence). The V end lost 2 bases, the J end lost 1 base, and 12 bases lay between the germline ends. The DNA of the CDR3 is TGTGCCAGCAGCCAAACGAGGGACACTTCTGGGGCCAACGTCCTGACTTTC. This sequence encodes CASSQTRDTSGANVLTF.

The J gene is TRBJ2-7, the V gene TRBV27, with 8 bases fitting TRBD1. There are 15 residues in the CDR3. Germline V gene sequence: CDR1 MNHEY, CDR2 SMNVEV (reference sequence). J lost 1 base, V lost 8 bases, and 10 bases had no gene match. CDR3 in amino acids: CASRLRDRPSYEQYF. The CDR3 DNA sequence: TGTGCCAGCCGCCTCCGGGACAGGCCGTCCTACGAGCAGTACTTC.

This chain joins TRBV7-6 and TRBJ1-5; 9 nucleotides line up with TRBD1. The CDR3 sequence is 15 residues long. Germline CDR1 SGHVS, CDR2 FNYEAQ. V trimming: 5 bases; J trimming: 5 bases; junction bases outside the gene matches: 7. The CDR3 sequence is CASSPAGQGYQPQHF. The CDR3 DNA reads TGTGCCAGCAGCCCCGCGGGACAGGGATATCAGCCCCAGCATTTT.

The rearrangement uses TRBV10-3 and TRBJ2-2; 8 positions agree with TRBD1. Trimming at V came to 5 bases and at J to 3 bases, leaving 8 bases not matched to a gene. Germline CDR1 reads ENHRY; CDR2 reads SYGVKD. This CDR3 comprises 16 residues. The CDR3 reads CAISKRMGQDTGELFF. The CDR3 nucleotides are TGTGCCATCAGTAAGCGGATGGGACAGGACACCGGGGAGCTGTTTTTT.

The genes are TRBV7-9 and TRBJ1-4; D perhaps matches TRBD1 (6 bases). Between the trimmed V and J ends, which lost 1 base and 5 bases, there was a span of 11 bases. The CDR3 spans 15 residues. Germline values: CDR1 SEHNR, CDR2 FQNEAQ (reference sequence). This CDR3 reads CASSLGGRGNEKLFF. Here the CDR3 DNA reads TGTGCCAGCAGCTTAGGAGGCAGGGGAAATGAAAAACTGTTTTTT. Supplemented by reference TRBV7-9 and TRBJ1-4, the full variable domain reads DTGVSQNPRHKITKRGQNVTFRCDPISEHNRLYWYRQTLGQGPEFLTYFQNEAQLEKSRLLSDRFSAERPKGSFSTLEIQRTEQGDSAMYLCASSLGGRGNEKLFFGSGTQLSVL.

CDR3 bases: TGTGCCAGCAGCGTAGACAGGGTGAATTCACCCCTCCACTTT. Translating gives CASSVDRVNSPLHF. The chain combines TRBV11-1 with TRBJ1-6; TRBD1 aligns across 7 bases. Germline CDR1 is SGHAT and CDR2 is FQDESV (reference sequence). The V gene end was trimmed by 5 bases and the J gene end by 7 bases; junction bases not matched to a gene: 5. The CDR3 length is 14 residues.

The chain has TRBV27 and TRBJ2-1; D possibly corresponds to TRBD2 (5 bases). CDR3 length equals 13 residues. V lost 2 bases, J lost 10 bases, and 12 bases lay in between. In germline, CDR1 is MNHEY, CDR2 SMNVEV (reference sequence). Here the CDR3 reads CASSLVGKGEQFF. The CDR3 nucleotides read TGTGCCAGCAGTTTAGTCGGGAAGGGCGAGCAGTTCTTC.

This chain uses TRBV6-4 with TRBJ2-1; 14 bases are shared with TRBD2. This CDR3 is built from 16 residues. Germline lookup yields CDR1 MRHNA and CDR2 SNTAGT. After removal of 8 bases from V and 7 bases from J, the junction contained 10 bases not matched to a gene. The DNA for the CDR3 is TGTGCCAGCTCCGAATCCGGGACTAGCGGGAGTAATGAGCAGTTCTTC. It codes for CASSESGTSGSNEQFF.

The gene calls are TRBV12-5 and TRBJ2-1; 14 bases fit TRBD2. Germline lookup yields CDR1 LGHNT and CDR2 FRNRAP. The CDR3 is 15 amino acids. The V gene end was trimmed by 5 bases and the J gene end by 10 bases; junction bases not matched to a gene: 7. CDR3 protein: CASGPGLAGVGEQFF. The DNA of the CDR3 is TGTGCTAGTGGTCCGGGACTAGCGGGAGTGGGGGAGCAGTTCTTC.

The rearrangement joins TRBV7-9 to TRBJ2-1; the D is unclear. V lost 1 base and J lost 5, with 9 bases in between. This CDR3 is 14 amino acids long. In germline, CDR1 is SEHNR, CDR2 FQNEAQ (reference sequence). The CDR3: CASSLEYSNNEQFF. The CDR3 region has the DNA TGTGCCAGCAGCTTAGAGTACAGCAACAATGAGCAGTTCTTC.

The chain carries TRBV12-5 and TRBJ2-4, with a tentative D call TRBD1 (6 bases). Trimming shortened V by 4 bases and J by 6 bases, and 16 bases separated the two germline ends. Germline V gene data show CDR1 as LGHNT and CDR2 as FRNRAP. The CDR3 loop spans 15 amino acids. CDR3: CASGSFGGARNIQYF. The CDR3 DNA reads as TGTGCTAGTGGTTCGTTTGGGGGCGCGAGAAACATTCAGTACTTC.

This chain links TRBV9 with TRBJ2-7; D might be TRBD1 (6 bases). The length of the CDR3 is 15 residues. In germline, CDR1 is SGDLS, CDR2 YYNGEE. Trimming pared 0 bases from V and 7 bases from J, leaving 17 bases between. The CDR3 protein is CASSVGAGAKREQYF. CDR3 coding DNA: TGTGCCAGCAGCGTAGGGGCAGGGGCAAAGCGGGAGCAGTACTTC.

V gene TRBV30 combines with J gene TRBJ1-5; weak D call: TRBD1 (6 bases). V lost 0 bases to trimming and J lost 4 bases, with 10 bases between them. Germline-derived CDR1 and CDR2 are GTSNPN and SVGIG (reference sequence). This CDR3 has 14 residues. In DNA form, the CDR3 reads TGTGCCTGGAGTGTCAGGGGTGGTAATCAGCCCCAGCATTTT. The encoded protein is CAWSVRGGNQPQHF.

The chain has TRBV5-4 and TRBJ2-5, with 12 bases fitting TRBD1. The CDR3 covers 17 residues. CDR1 is SGHNT and CDR2 is YYREEE in the germline V gene (reference sequence). V lost 4 bases to trimming and J lost 4 bases; unmatched junction nucleotides: 11. CDR3 region: CASSPSGGQGARETQYF. The CDR3 bases are TGTGCCAGCAGCCCGAGTGGGGGACAGGGGGCTCGAGAGACCCAGTACTTC.

V usage is TRBV6-5 and J usage is TRBJ2-5, with 9 nucleotides matching TRBD2. The V segment lost 7 bases and the J segment 0 bases; nucleotides outside the gene matches: 6. Germline V gives CDR1 MNHEY, CDR2 SVGAGI. The CDR3 has 15 residues. Here the CDR3 DNA reads TGTGCCAGCAACAAACTAGCGGGCAACCAAGAGACCCAGTACTTC. It is translated as CASNKLAGNQETQYF.